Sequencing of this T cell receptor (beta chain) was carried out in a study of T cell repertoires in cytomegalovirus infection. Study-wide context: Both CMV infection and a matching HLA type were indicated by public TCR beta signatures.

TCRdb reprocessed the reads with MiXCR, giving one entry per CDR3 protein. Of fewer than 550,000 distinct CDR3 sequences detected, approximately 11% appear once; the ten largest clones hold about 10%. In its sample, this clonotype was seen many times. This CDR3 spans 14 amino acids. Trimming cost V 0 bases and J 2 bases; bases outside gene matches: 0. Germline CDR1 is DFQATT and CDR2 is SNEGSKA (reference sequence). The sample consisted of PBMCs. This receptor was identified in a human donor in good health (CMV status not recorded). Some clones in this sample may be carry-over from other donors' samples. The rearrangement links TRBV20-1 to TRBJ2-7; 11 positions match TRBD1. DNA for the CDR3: TGCAGTGCTAGAGAGGGACAGGGGGCCTACGAGCAGTACTTC. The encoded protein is CSAREGQGAYEQYF.